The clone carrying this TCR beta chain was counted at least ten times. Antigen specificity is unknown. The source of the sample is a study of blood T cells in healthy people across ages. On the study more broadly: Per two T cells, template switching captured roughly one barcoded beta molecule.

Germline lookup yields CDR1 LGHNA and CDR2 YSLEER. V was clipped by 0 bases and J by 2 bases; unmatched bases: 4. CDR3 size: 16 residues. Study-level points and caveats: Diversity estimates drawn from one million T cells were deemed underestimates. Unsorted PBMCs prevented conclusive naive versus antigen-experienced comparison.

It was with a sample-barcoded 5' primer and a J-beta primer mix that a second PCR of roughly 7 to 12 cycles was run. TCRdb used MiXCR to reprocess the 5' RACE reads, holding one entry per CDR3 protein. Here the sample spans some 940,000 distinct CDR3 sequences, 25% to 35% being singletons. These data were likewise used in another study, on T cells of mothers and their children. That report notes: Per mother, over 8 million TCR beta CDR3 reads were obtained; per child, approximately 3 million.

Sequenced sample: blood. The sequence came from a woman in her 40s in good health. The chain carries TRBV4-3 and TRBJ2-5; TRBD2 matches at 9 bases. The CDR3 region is CASSQDWRGGQETQYF. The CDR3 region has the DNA TGCGCCAGCAGCCAAGACTGGCGGGGGGGACAAGAGACCCAGTACTTC.